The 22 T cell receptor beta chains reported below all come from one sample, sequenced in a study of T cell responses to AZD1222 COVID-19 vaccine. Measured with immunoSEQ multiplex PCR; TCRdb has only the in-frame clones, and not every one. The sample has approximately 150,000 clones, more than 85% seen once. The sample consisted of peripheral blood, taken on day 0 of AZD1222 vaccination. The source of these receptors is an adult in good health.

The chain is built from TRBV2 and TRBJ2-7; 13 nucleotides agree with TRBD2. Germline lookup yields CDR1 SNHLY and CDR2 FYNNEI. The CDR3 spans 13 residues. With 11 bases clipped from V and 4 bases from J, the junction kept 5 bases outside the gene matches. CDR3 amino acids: CARGTSGTYEQYF. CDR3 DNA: TGTGCCCGCGGGACTAGCGGGACATACGAGCAGTACTTC.

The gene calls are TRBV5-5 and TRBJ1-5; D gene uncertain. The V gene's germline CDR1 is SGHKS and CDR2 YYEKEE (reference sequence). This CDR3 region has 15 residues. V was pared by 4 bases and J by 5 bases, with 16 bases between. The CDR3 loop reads CASSPGYFGYQPQHF. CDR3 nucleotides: TGTGCCAGCAGCCCGGGTTATTTTGGGTATCAGCCCCAGCATTTT.

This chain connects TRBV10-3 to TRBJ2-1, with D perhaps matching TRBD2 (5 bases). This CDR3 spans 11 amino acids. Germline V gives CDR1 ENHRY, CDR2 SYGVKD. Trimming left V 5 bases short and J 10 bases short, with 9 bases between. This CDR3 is CAISTGFEQFF. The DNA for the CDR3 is TGTGCCATCAGTACGGGGTTCGAGCAGTTCTTC.

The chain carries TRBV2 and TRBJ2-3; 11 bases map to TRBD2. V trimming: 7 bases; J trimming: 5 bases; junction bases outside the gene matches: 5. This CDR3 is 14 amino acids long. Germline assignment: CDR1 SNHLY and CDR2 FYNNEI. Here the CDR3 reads CASKITSGGDTQYF. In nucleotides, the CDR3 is TGTGCCAGCAAGATAACTAGCGGGGGAGATACGCAGTATTTT. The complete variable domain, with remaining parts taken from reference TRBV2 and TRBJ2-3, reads EPEVTQTPSHQVTQMGQEVILRCVPISNHLYFYWYRQILGQKVEFLVSFYNNEISEKSEIFDDQFSVERPDGSNFTLKIRSTKLEDSAMYFCASKITSGGDTQYFGPGTRLTVL.

CDR3 DNA sequence: TGTGCCAGCAGCTTAGCCGTTTACAATGAGCAGTTCTTC. Its protein is CASSLAVYNEQFF. The chain is built from TRBV7-2 and TRBJ2-1; D call uncertain. The CDR3 contains 13 residues. V lost 0 bases to trimming and J lost 4 bases, with 4 bases between them. Germline CDR1 SGHTA, CDR2 FQGNSA.

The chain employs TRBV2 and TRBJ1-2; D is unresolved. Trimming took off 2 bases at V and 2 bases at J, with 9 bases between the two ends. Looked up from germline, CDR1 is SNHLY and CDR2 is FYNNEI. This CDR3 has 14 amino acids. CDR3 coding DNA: TGTGCCAGCAGTGAACTGGTGGGAAACTATGGCTACACCTTC. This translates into CASSELVGNYGYTF. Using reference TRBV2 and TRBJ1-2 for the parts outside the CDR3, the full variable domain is EPEVTQTPSHQVTQMGQEVILRCVPISNHLYFYWYRQILGQKVEFLVSFYNNEISEKSEIFDDQFSVERPDGSNFTLKIRSTKLEDSAMYFCASSELVGNYGYTFGSGTRLTVV.

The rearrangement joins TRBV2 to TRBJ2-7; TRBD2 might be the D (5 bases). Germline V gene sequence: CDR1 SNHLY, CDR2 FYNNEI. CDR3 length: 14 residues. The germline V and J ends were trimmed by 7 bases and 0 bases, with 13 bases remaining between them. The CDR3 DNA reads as TGTGCCAGCAAGCAGGCGGAGGACTCCTACGAGCAGTACTTC. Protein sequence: CASKQAEDSYEQYF.

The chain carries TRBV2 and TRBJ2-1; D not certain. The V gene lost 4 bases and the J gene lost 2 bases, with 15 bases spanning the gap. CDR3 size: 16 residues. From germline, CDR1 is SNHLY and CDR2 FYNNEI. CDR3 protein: CASSAELVSPYNEQFF. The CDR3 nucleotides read TGTGCCAGCAGTGCCGAACTGGTCTCTCCCTACAATGAGCAGTTCTTC.

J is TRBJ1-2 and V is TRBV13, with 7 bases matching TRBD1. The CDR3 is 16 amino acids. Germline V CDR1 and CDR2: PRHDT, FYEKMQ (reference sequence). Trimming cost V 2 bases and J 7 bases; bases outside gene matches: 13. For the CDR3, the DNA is TGTGCCAGCAGCTTATTCGCGGCCAGGGGGATGGCTGGCTACACCTTC. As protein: CASSLFAARGMAGYTF.

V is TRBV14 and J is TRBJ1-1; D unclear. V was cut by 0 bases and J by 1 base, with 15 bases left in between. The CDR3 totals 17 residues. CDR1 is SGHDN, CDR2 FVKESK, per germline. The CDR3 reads CASSQDLYGGSNTEAFF. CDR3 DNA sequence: TGTGCCAGCAGCCAAGATCTTTACGGCGGGTCGAACACTGAAGCTTTCTTT.

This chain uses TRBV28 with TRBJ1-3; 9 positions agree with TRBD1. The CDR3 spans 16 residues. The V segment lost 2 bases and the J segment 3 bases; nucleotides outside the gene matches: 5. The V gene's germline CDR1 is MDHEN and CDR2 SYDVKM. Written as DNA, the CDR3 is TGTGCCAGCAGTTTAATGACAGGGGGTAATGGAAACACCATATATTTT. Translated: CASSLMTGGNGNTIYF.

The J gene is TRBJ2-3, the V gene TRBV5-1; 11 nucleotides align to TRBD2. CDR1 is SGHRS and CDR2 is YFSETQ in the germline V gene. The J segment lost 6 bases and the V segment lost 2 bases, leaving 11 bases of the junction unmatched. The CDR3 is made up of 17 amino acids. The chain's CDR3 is CASSFTSGSVFTDTQYF. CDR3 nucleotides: TGCGCCAGCAGCTTTACTAGCGGGAGCGTTTTCACTGATACGCAGTATTTT.

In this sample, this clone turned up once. The CDR3 DNA sequence: TGTGCCAGCAGTATCGTGTGGGCAGATGAGCAGTTCTTC. Amino acid sequence: CASSIVWADEQFF. V gene TRBV28 combines with J gene TRBJ2-1, with D unresolved. Trimming removed 5 bases at V and 8 bases at J, with 13 bases between. From germline, CDR1 is MDHEN and CDR2 SYDVKM. The CDR3 sequence is 13 residues long.

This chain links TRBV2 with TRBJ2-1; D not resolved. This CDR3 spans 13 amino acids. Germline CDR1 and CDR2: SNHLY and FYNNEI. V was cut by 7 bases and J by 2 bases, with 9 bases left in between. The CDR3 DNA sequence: TGTGCCAGCACCAGCGACACCTACAATGAGCAGTTCTTC. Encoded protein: CASTSDTYNEQFF.

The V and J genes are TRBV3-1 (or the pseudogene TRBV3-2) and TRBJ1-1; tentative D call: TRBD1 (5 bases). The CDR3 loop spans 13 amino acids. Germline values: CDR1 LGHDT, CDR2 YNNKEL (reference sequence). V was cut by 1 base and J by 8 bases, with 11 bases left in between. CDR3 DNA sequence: TGTGCCAGCAGCCAAGTGATCGGGGGGGAAGCTTTCTTT. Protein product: CASSQVIGGEAFF.

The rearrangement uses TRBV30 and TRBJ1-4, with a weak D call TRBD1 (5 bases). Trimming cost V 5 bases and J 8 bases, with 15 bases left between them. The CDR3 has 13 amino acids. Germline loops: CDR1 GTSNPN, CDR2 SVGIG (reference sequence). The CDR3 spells CAWQGGFAEKLFF. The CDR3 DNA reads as TGTGCCTGGCAGGGAGGCTTTGCGGAAAAACTGTTTTTT.

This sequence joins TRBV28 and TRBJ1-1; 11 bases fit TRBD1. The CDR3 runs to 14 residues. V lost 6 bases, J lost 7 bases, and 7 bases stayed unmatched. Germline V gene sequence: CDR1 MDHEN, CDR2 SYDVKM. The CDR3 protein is CASRPGQGALEAFF. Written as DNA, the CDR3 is TGTGCCAGCAGACCAGGACAGGGGGCCCTTGAAGCTTTCTTT.

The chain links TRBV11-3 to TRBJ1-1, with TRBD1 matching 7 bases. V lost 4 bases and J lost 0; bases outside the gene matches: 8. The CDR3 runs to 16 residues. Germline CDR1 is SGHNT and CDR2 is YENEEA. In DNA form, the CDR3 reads TGTGCCAGCAGCTCCGAGCCGGGACAGATGAACACTGAAGCTTTCTTT. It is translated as CASSSEPGQMNTEAFF.

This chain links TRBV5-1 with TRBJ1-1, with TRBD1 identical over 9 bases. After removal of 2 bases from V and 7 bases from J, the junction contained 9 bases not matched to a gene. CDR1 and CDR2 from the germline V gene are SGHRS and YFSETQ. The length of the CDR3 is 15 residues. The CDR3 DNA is TGCGCCAGCAGCTTAGCCCTACAGGGGGCCGGTGAAGCTTTCTTT. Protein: CASSLALQGAGEAFF.

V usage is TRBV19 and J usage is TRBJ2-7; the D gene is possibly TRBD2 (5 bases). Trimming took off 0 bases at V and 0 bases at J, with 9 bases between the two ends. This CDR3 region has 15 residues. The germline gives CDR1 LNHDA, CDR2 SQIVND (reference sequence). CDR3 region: CASSIENGISYEQYF. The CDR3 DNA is TGTGCCAGTAGTATAGAAAACGGGATCTCCTACGAGCAGTACTTC.

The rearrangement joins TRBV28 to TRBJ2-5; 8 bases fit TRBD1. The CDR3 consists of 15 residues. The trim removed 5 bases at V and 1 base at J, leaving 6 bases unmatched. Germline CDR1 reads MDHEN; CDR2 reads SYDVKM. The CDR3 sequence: CASSHGTGFQETQYF. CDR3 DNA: TGTGCCAGCAGTCACGGGACAGGCTTCCAAGAGACCCAGTACTTC. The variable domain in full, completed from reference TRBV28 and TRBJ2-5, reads DVKVTQSSRYLVKRTGEKVFLECVQDMDHENMFWYRQDPGLGLRLIYFSYDVKMKEKGDIPEGYSVSREKKERFSLILESASTNQTSMYLCASSHGTGFQETQYFGPGTRLLVL.

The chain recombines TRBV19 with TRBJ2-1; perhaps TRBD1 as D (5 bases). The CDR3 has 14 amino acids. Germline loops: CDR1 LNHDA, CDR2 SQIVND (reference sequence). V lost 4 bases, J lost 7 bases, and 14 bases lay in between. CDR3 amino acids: CASSKGRDRNEQFF. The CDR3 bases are TGTGCCAGTAGTAAGGGCAGGGATAGGAATGAGCAGTTCTTC.